Following are 11 T cell receptor beta chains from one sample sequenced in a study of somatic mutations in cytotoxic T cells in rheumatoid arthritis. TCRdb's table, derived via immunoSEQ multiplex PCR, lists solely in-frame clones and lacks some. The table has roughly 16,000 clones, roughly 80% seen once. The sequenced material came from CD8+ T cells sorted from blood. These receptors were collected from an adult with rheumatoid arthritis.

The V gene is TRBV6-1, the J gene TRBJ1-6, with unresolved D. The CDR3 sequence is 12 residues long. Looked up from germline, CDR1 is MNHNS and CDR2 is SASEGT. The CDR3 loop reads CGTRDGYSPLHF. The CDR3 DNA sequence: TGTGGGACGAGAGACGGTTATTCACCCCTCCACTTT.

The sample holds a few counts of this clone. The chain has TRBV18 and TRBJ2-1, with TRBD1 matching over 8 bases. The CDR3 extends over 12 amino acids. Trimming took 8 bases from V and 6 from J; bases not matched to a gene: 3. The germline V gene encodes CDR1 KGHSH and CDR2 LQKENI. CDR3 sequence reads: CASLTGANEQFF. The CDR3 bases are TGTGCCAGCCTGACAGGGGCCAATGAGCAGTTCTTC.

With respect to this clone: Relative to the germline gene, one junction end is altered; a read error may explain this. The chain joins TRBV9 to TRBJ1-2; tentatively, D is TRBD1 (6 bases). Germline V gene sequence: CDR1 SGDLS, CDR2 YYNGEE. This CDR3 spans 11 amino acids. CDR3: CASSVVAGAPF. In DNA form, the CDR3 reads TGTGCCAGCAGCGTAGTTGCAGGGGCCCCCTTC.

The chain carries TRBV5-1 and TRBJ2-1; D is ambiguous. Germline CDR1 is SGHRS and CDR2 is YFSETQ. The CDR3 consists of 14 residues. V gave up 4 bases and J gave up 6 bases, with 14 bases separating them. CDR3 region: CASSPWSSLNEQFF. Written as DNA, the CDR3 is TGCGCCAGCAGCCCCTGGTCATCCCTCAATGAGCAGTTCTTC.

V is TRBV19 and J is TRBJ2-1; D might be TRBD1 (7 bases). Trimming removed 3 bases at V and 8 bases at J, with 11 bases between. Germline V gene data show CDR1 as LNHDA and CDR2 as SQIVND (reference sequence). The CDR3 loop spans 13 amino acids. The CDR3 DNA reads TGTGCCAGTAGTATCGTCAGGGGGGATGAGCAGTTCTTC. Encoded protein: CASSIVRGDEQFF. The full variable domain, with the rest looked up from reference TRBV19 and TRBJ2-1, is DGGITQSPKYLFRKEGQNVTLSCEQNLNHDAMYWYRQDPGQGLRLIYYSQIVNDFQKGDIAEGYSVSREKKESFPLTVTSAQKNPTAFYLCASSIVRGDEQFFGPGTRLTVL.

The gene calls are TRBV11-2 and TRBJ1-2, with 9 bases aligning to TRBD1. The CDR3 has 15 amino acids. The V segment lost 5 bases and the J segment 5 bases; nucleotides outside the gene matches: 9. The germline V gene encodes CDR1 SGHAT and CDR2 FQNNGV. CDR3 sequence reads: CASSLGQGQWYGYTF. In nucleotides, the CDR3 is TGTGCCAGCAGCCTGGGACAGGGACAATGGTATGGCTACACCTTC.

The rearrangement uses TRBV7-9 and TRBJ2-1; TRBD1 or TRBD2 may be the D gene (5 bases each). The V end lost 3 bases, the J end lost 5 bases, and 17 bases lay between the germline ends. The CDR3 covers 16 residues. Per germline, CDR1 SEHNR and CDR2 FQNEAQ (reference sequence). CDR3 DNA sequence: TGTGCCAGCAGCTTGATAGGGGTGTCGGGGAACAATGAGCAGTTCTTC. Amino acids: CASSLIGVSGNNEQFF.

The chain carries TRBV29-1 and TRBJ1-4; 7 positions agree with TRBD1. Germline V gene sequence: CDR1 SQVTM, CDR2 ANQGSEA. V shed 4 bases and J 0 bases; nucleotides not matched to a gene: 11. The CDR3 loop spans 17 amino acids. CDR3 region: CSVAGTDSSATNEKLFF. The DNA for the CDR3 is TGCAGCGTTGCCGGGACAGACAGCTCTGCAACTAATGAAAAACTGTTTTTT.

The chain links TRBV13 to TRBJ2-1; 10 bases align to TRBD2. The CDR3 loop spans 15 amino acids. The germline gives CDR1 PRHDT, CDR2 FYEKMQ (reference sequence). Unmatched junction bases numbered 1, after V lost 1 base and J lost 4 bases. Here the CDR3 reads CASSLELAGYNEQFF. In DNA form, the CDR3 reads TGTGCCAGCAGCTTAGAACTAGCGGGGTACAATGAGCAGTTCTTC.

The rearrangement uses TRBV12-5 and TRBJ1-5, with a weak D call TRBD1 (5 bases). The germline V gene has CDR1 LGHNT and CDR2 FRNRAP. V shed 3 bases and J shed 4 bases, with 16 bases lying between them. The CDR3 totals 16 residues. DNA for the CDR3: TGTGCTAGTGGTTTACCAGACGGGGGGGGTAATCAGCCCCAGCATTTT. Protein sequence: CASGLPDGGGNQPQHF.

This clone was seen a handful of times. This chain uses TRBV4-2 with TRBJ1-1; no reliable D call. The ends were cut back, 3 bases at V and 8 bases at J, with 7 bases in the middle. The CDR3 contains 11 residues. In germline, CDR1 is LGHNA, CDR2 YNFKEQ. CDR3 sequence reads: CASSQQEEAFF. In DNA form, the CDR3 reads TGTGCCAGCAGCCAGCAGGAGGAAGCTTTCTTT.